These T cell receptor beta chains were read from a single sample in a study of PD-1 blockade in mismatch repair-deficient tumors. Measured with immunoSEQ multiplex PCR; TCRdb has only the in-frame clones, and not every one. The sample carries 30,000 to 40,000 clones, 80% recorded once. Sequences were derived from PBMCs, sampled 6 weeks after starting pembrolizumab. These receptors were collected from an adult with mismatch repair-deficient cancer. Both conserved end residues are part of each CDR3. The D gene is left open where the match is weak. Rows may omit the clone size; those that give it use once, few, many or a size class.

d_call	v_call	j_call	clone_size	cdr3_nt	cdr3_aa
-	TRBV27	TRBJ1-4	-	TGTGCCAGCAGTTTGGGGCAAACTAATGAAAAACTGTTTTTT	CASSLGQTNEKLFF
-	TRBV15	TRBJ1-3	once	TGTGCCACCCAAGAAATTCAGGGGTTCCCTGGAAACACCATATATTTT	CATQEIQGFPGNTIYF
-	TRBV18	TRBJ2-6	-	TGTGCCAGCTCACAGCTTAGCGGACTGGGAAGTAGGTCTGGGGCCAACGTCCTGACTTTC	CASSQLSGLGSRSGANVLTF
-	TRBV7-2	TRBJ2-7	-	TGTGCCAGCAGCTTATCCCAACTCGAGCAGTACTTC	CASSLSQLEQYF
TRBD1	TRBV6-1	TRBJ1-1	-	TGTGCCAGCCCGGGACAGGGCAAGTGGGGCACTGAAGCTTTCTTT	CASPGQGKWGTEAFF
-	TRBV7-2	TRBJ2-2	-	TGTGCCAGCAGCTTAGCGTACGGGGAGCTGTTTTTT	CASSLAYGELFF
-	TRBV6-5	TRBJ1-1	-	TGTGCCAGCAGTTACCTCGGGGAAACTGAAGCTTTCTTT	CASSYLGETEAFF
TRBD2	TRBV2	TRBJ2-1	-	TGTGCCAGCAGTGATTTTGCGGGAGGGCCCCACAATGAGCAGTTCTTC	CASSDFAGGPHNEQFF
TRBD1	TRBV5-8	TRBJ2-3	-	TGTGCCAGCAGCTTGTCCAGGGGGCCTAATCCTAGCACAGATACGCAGTATTTT	CASSLSRGPNPSTDTQYF
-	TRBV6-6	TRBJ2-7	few	TGTGCCAGCAGTTCCCAGACAGGCTACGAGCAGTACTTC	CASSSQTGYEQYF
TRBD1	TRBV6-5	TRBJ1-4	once	TGTGCCAGCTGGGGTCAGGGGGCGGAAAAACTGTTTTTT	CASWGQGAEKLFF
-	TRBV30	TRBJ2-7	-	TGTGCCTCAAAACTAGAACGGAGCTACGAGCAGTACTTC	CASKLERSYEQYF
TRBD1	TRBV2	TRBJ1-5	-	TGTGCCAGCAGCGACAGGGGTACGAATCAGCCCCAGCATTTT	CASSDRGTNQPQHF
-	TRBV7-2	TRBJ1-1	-	TGTGCCAGCAGCTTACGGACATCTCCGAACACTGAAGCTTTCTTT	CASSLRTSPNTEAFF
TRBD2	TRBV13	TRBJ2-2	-	TGTGCCAGCAGCCCGGGGACTAGCGGGAGGGCCGGGGAGCTGTTTTTT	CASSPGTSGRAGELFF
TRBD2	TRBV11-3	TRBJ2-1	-	TGTGCCAGCAGCCGCATAGCGGGAGACCTCAATGAGCAGTTCTTC	CASSRIAGDLNEQFF
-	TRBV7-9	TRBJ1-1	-	TGTGCCAGCAGCCAAGGACAGATCCTTAACACTGAAGCTTTCTTT	CASSQGQILNTEAFF
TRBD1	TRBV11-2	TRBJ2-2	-	TGTGCCAGCAGCTACCACAGGGGTAACACCGGGGAGCTGTTTTTT	CASSYHRGNTGELFF
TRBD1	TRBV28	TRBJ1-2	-	TGTGCCAGCAGCCTTATGCTTGCGACAGGGGGCTATGGCTACACCTTC	CASSLMLATGGYGYTF
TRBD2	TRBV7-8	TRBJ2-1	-	TGTGCCAGCAGCTTAGTGGTAGGAGCGGGAGGGATATATGAGCAGTTCTTC	CASSLVVGAGGIYEQFF
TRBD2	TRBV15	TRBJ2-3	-	TGTGCCACCAGCAGCCCCTCCCCAGCGGGGTCTAGCACAGATACGCAGTATTTT	CATSSPSPAGSSTDTQYF
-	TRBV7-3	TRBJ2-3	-	TGTGCCAGCACCACCCCCCTACCCGGGGGAGCAGATACGCAGTATTTT	CASTTPLPGGADTQYF
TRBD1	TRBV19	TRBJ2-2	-	TGTGCCAGTAGGCCCGACAGGGGGAACACCGGGGAGCTGTTTTTT	CASRPDRGNTGELFF
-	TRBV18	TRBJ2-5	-	TGTGCCAGCTCACCACCGGGTAGAGGATTTGGAGAGACCCAGTACTTC	CASSPPGRGFGETQYF
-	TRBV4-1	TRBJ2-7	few	TGCGCCAGCAGCCAAGATCGGGGGAGCTCCTACGAGCAGTACTTC	CASSQDRGSSYEQYF
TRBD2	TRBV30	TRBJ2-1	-	TGTGCCTTCCCAAAGCGGGAGGGCCCCTTTGAGCAGTTCTTC	CAFPKREGPFEQFF
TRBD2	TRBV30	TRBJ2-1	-	TGTGCCTGGAGTTCCCGAGGGGCTAGCGGGTTTGGGGGTGAGCAGTTCTTC	CAWSSRGASGFGGEQFF
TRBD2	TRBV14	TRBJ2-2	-	TGTGCCAGCAGCCGTAGACTAGCGGGCGCCACCGGGGAGCTGTTTTTT	CASSRRLAGATGELFF
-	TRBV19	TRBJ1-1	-	TGTGCCAGTAGTACCCCGGGGGTGGGGCCGAACACTGAAGCTTTCTTT	CASSTPGVGPNTEAFF
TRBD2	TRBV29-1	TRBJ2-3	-	TGCAGCGTTCCCAGAGTAGCGGGAAGGATTGGGACAGATACGCAGTATTTT	CSVPRVAGRIGTDTQYF
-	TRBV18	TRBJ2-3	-	TGTGCCAGCTCACGCACTAGCACAGATACGCAGTATTTT	CASSRTSTDTQYF
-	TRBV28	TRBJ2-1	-	TGTGCCAGCAGGCCGAGGGCCGTTTACAATGAGCAGTTCTTC	CASRPRAVYNEQFF
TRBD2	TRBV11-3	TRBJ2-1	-	TGTGCCAGCAGCTCCGGGACTAGCGGATACAATGAGCAGTTCTTC	CASSSGTSGYNEQFF
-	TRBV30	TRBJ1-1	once	TGTGCCTGGAGTGTTCCAGACAGGACGAACACTGAAGCTTTCTTT	CAWSVPDRTNTEAFF
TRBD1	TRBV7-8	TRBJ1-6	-	TGTGCCAGCAGCTCAAACAGGGGGTCTAGCTCACCCCTCCACTTT	CASSSNRGSSSPLHF
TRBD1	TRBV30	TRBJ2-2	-	TGTGCCTGGAGTGTCCGGGACAGAGACACCGGGGAGCTGTTTTTT	CAWSVRDRDTGELFF
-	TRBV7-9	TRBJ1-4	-	TGTGCCAGCAGCCCGGGACACGGGAATGAAAAACTGTTTTTT	CASSPGHGNEKLFF
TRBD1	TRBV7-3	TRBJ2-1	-	TGTGCCAGCAGAGCCGGGACAGGGAGTTTGAATGAGCAGTTCTTC	CASRAGTGSLNEQFF
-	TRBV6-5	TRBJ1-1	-	TGTGCCAGCAGTTACTCGGGAGGAAAAACTGAAGCTTTCTTT	CASSYSGGKTEAFF
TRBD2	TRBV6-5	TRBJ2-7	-	TGTGCCAGCAGTCAACTAGCGGGAGGGCCGGGAGAGCAGTACTTC	CASSQLAGGPGEQYF
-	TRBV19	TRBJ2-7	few	TGTGCCAGTAGTTCGAGGGCGGTTCGTCTCTACGAGCAGTACTTC	CASSSRAVRLYEQYF
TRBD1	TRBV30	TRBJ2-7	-	TGTGCCCGAGACGAGGACAGGGCCCCCTACGAGCAGTACTTC	CARDEDRAPYEQYF
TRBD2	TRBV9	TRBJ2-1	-	TGTGCCAGCAGCGTAGGTAGCGGGGAACGAAGGTTCTTC	CASSVGSGERRFF
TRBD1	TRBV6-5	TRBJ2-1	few	TGTGCCAGCAGTTACGACAGGGGGGCTGAGAATGAGCAGTTCTTC	CASSYDRGAENEQFF
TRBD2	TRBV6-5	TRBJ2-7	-	TGTGCCAGCAGGCTAGCGGGAGGAAATTACGAGCAGTACTTC	CASRLAGGNYEQYF
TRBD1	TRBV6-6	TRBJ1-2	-	TGTGCCAGCAGTATGACAGGGGTATATGGCTACACCTTC	CASSMTGVYGYTF
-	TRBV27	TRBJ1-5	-	TGTGCCAGCAGCCTTATCAGGGGACGCCAGCCCCAGCATTTT	CASSLIRGRQPQHF
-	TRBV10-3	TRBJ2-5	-	TGTGCCATTCGGTCTAGGCTACAAGAGACCCAGTACTTC	CAIRSRLQETQYF
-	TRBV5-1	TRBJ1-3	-	TGCGCCAGCAGCTTGGGTACTGGAAACACCATATATTTT	CASSLGTGNTIYF
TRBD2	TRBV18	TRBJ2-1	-	TGTGCCAGCTCACCGCCGGGACTAGCGGGAGACAATGAGCAGTTCTTC	CASSPPGLAGDNEQFF
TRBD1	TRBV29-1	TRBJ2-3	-	TGCAGCACCCGACGCGGGACAGGGGGTTCAGATACGCAGTATTTT	CSTRRGTGGSDTQYF
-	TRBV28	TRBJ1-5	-	TGTGCCAGCAGTTTAAGTCACAGGAACTATAGCAATCAGCCCCAGCATTTT	CASSLSHRNYSNQPQHF
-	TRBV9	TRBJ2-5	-	TGTGCCAGCAGCGCCCATAGCTGGGGAGGTGAAGAGACCCAGTACTTC	CASSAHSWGGEETQYF
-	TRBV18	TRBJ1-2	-	TGTGCCAGCTCACCAGAGGAGGCCTATGGCTACACCTTC	CASSPEEAYGYTF
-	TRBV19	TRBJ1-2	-	TGTGCCAGTAGTATTCAAGGGGCCTCGGTAAACTATGGCTACACCTTC	CASSIQGASVNYGYTF
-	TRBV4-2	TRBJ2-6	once	TGTGCCAGCAGCCAAGAATCCTCCTCTGGGGCCAACGTCCTGACTTTC	CASSQESSSGANVLTF
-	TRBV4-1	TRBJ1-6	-	TGCGCCAGCAGCCAAGGGACAGTAGAAAATTCACCCCTCCACTTT	CASSQGTVENSPLHF